Reported below is one T cell receptor beta chain. Using its own MiXCR run on the RT-PCR reads, TCRdb lists one record per CDR3 protein. The sample holds more than 700,000 distinct CDR3 sequences, approximately 22% seen once. The V segment lost 2 bases and the J segment 5 bases; nucleotides outside the gene matches: 5. The CDR3 is 14 amino acids. The data were taken from a study of response to subunit inactivated influenza vaccine. The chain uses TRBV12-3 or TRBV12-4 and TRBJ1-1, with 7 bases that match TRBD1. The sequences come from PBMCs from blood, collected about 5 days after vaccination. This TCR was sampled from a man aged 50 or older who received an inactivated influenza vaccine. This chain's CDR3 is CASSLQGDFTEAFF. The DNA for the CDR3 is TGTGCCAGCAGTTTACAGGGGGACTTTACTGAAGCTTTCTTT.